The 19 T cell receptor beta chains below all came from one sample that was sequenced in a study of T cell repertoires in cytomegalovirus infection. TCRdb ran MiXCR on the reads and lists one entry per CDR3 protein. Of roughly 230,000 distinct CDR3 sequences listed, approximately 7% are singletons. The sample was PBMCs. The source is a human donor in good health (CMV status not recorded). Some clones in this sample may be carry-over from other donors' samples.

This clonotype was detected ten times or more. The V gene is TRBV29-1, the J gene TRBJ2-7, with 8 bases lining up with TRBD2. The CDR3 runs 13 residues. After removal of 5 bases from V and 3 bases from J, the junction contained 6 bases not matched to a gene. Germline values: CDR1 SQVTM, CDR2 ANQGSEA. This CDR3 reads CSVTGGGGYEQYF. CDR3 nucleotides: TGCAGCGTTACCGGGGGGGGAGGCTACGAGCAGTACTTC.

The sample holds many counts of this clonotype. This chain connects TRBV28 to TRBJ1-1, with 7 bases aligning to TRBD1. The CDR3 runs 13 residues. Looked up from germline, CDR1 is MDHEN and CDR2 is SYDVKM. Losses at the gene ends were 9 bases for V and 4 bases for J; bases not matched to a gene: 8. CDR3 loop: CASSGQQGTEAFF. The CDR3 DNA reads TGTGCCAGTTCGGGACAGCAAGGCACTGAAGCTTTCTTT.

This sequence joins TRBV2 and TRBJ2-5; the D is unclear. Trimming took off 8 bases at V and 8 bases at J, with 18 bases between the two ends. The CDR3 is 13 amino acids. Germline-derived CDR1 and CDR2 are SNHLY and FYNNEI. In DNA, the CDR3 is TGTGCCAGCGGGCCTCTGCCGAGAGAAACCCAGTACTTC. It codes for CASGPLPRETQYF.

V and J are TRBV14 and TRBJ1-3, with unresolved D. This CDR3 comprises 15 residues. V was pared by 3 bases and J by 3 bases, with 12 bases between. Germline V gene data show CDR1 as SGHDN and CDR2 as FVKESK. CDR3 sequence (DNA): TGTGCCAGCAGCCATTTGGACCTTAGTGGAAACACCATATATTTT. Amino acids: CASSHLDLSGNTIYF.

This sequence joins TRBV7-3 and TRBJ2-7, with a tentative D call TRBD1 (7 bases). The CDR3 runs 15 residues. Germline V gives CDR1 SGHTA, CDR2 FQGTGA. Trimming pared 5 bases from V and 3 bases from J, leaving 17 bases between. The CDR3 loop reads CASSPLEGQSYEQYF. CDR3 nucleotide sequence: TGTGCCAGCAGCCCACTGGAGGGACAGAGCTACGAGCAGTACTTC.

This clonotype was detected ten times or more. The V and J genes are TRBV28 and TRBJ2-5; TRBD2 matches 14 bases. This CDR3 region has 15 residues. Germline lookup yields CDR1 MDHEN and CDR2 SYDVKM. J lost 4 bases, V lost 8 bases, and 6 bases had no gene match. In nucleotides, the CDR3 is TGTGCCAGCGAGACTAGCGGGGGGGCAAGAGAGACCCAGTACTTC. Its protein product is CASETSGGARETQYF. Based on the CDR3 plus reference TRBV28 and TRBJ2-5, the full variable domain is DVKVTQSSRYLVKRTGEKVFLECVQDMDHENMFWYRQDPGLGLRLIYFSYDVKMKEKGDIPEGYSVSREKKERFSLILESASTNQTSMYLCASETSGGARETQYFGPGTRLLVL.

This clonotype was counted ten times or more. The rearrangement uses TRBV20-1 and TRBJ1-5; D is unresolved. Germline V lookup: CDR1 DFQATT, CDR2 SNEGSKA (reference sequence). CDR3 size: 13 residues. Trimming took 3 bases from V and 7 from J, leaving 13 bases between them. As DNA, the CDR3 is TGCAGTGCTAGTCCTCCTCCCTCCCAGCCCCAGCATTTT. It yields the protein CSASPPPSQPQHF.

This clonotype was detected only once. The V and J genes are TRBV7-3 and TRBJ2-7, with a weak D call TRBD2 (5 bases). CDR3 size: 13 residues. Germline V gene data show CDR1 as SGHTA and CDR2 as FQGTGA. Trimming left V 2 bases short and J 6 bases short, with 11 bases between. The CDR3 region is CASSLEGLSEQYF. The DNA for the CDR3 is TGTGCCAGCAGCTTAGAGGGTCTAAGCGAGCAGTACTTC.

This clonotype was observed at least ten times. The chain carries TRBV5-4 and TRBJ1-2, with D maybe TRBD1 (6 bases). Germline assignment: CDR1 SGHNT and CDR2 YYREEE (reference sequence). The CDR3 loop spans 14 amino acids. Trimming pared 4 bases from V and 7 bases from J, leaving 17 bases between. CDR3 amino acids: CASSPVDTGFGYTF. CDR3 bases: TGTGCCAGCAGCCCCGTCGACACAGGGTTTGGCTACACCTTC. Full variable domain (remainder filled in from reference TRBV5-4 and TRBJ1-2): ETGVTQSPTHLIKTRGQQVTLRCSSQSGHNTVSWYQQALGQGPQFIFQYYREEENGRGNFPPRFSGLQFPNYSSELNVNALELDDSALYLCASSPVDTGFGYTFGSGTRLTVV.

V gene TRBV12-3 or TRBV12-4 combines with J gene TRBJ2-1; tentatively, D is TRBD2 (7 bases). CDR3 size: 15 residues. V was shortened by 1 base and J by 5 bases, with 12 bases between the two germline ends. The CDR3 sequence is CASSLGRGGDNEQFF. The CDR3 DNA follows: TGTGCCAGCAGTTTAGGAAGGGGGGGGGACAATGAGCAGTTCTTC.

This clonotype came up many times. The rearrangement joins TRBV29-1 to TRBJ2-6; the D gene is possibly TRBD1 (5 bases). The CDR3 is made up of 15 amino acids. CDR1 and CDR2 (germline): SQVTM, ANQGSEA. Trimming stripped 4 bases from V and 4 bases from J, with 14 bases between. CDR3 sequence reads: CSVAGISAGANVLTF. CDR3 sequence (DNA): TGCAGCGTTGCAGGGATTTCAGCCGGGGCCAACGTCCTGACTTTC.

This clonotype was detected only a few times. V and J are TRBV10-3 and TRBJ1-1; 11 bases are shared with TRBD1. Per the germline V gene, CDR1 is ENHRY and CDR2 is SYGVKD. The CDR3 has 15 amino acids. The J segment lost 0 bases and the V segment lost 6 bases, leaving 3 bases of the junction unmatched. The CDR3 sequence: CAISGDRGMNTEAFF. The CDR3 DNA sequence: TGTGCCATCAGCGGGGACAGGGGGATGAACACTGAAGCTTTCTTT.

Ten or more counts support this clonotype. The CDR3 bases are TGTGCCAGCAGCAGGACTGCTATGAACACTGAAGCTTTCTTT. Translated: CASSRTAMNTEAFF. V is TRBV12-3 or TRBV12-4 and J is TRBJ1-1; unclear D gene. The length of the CDR3 is 14 residues. V lost 6 bases and J lost 0, with 11 bases in between.

This clonotype was found many times. This sequence joins TRBV19 and TRBJ2-7, with TRBD1 identical over 10 bases. The V gene's germline CDR1 is LNHDA and CDR2 SQIVND (reference sequence). J gave up 2 bases and V 4 bases, and 8 bases lay outside the gene matches. There are 16 residues in the CDR3. The CDR3 region has the DNA TGTGCCAGTAGTAACACTCCGGGACAGGGGACCTACGAGCAGTACTTC. Translation gives CASSNTPGQGTYEQYF.

This clonotype has ten or more counts. The chain is built from TRBV15 and TRBJ1-1; D unclear. V lost 5 bases and J 0 bases, leaving 7 bases between the germline ends. Germline CDR1 LNHNV, CDR2 YYDKDF (reference sequence). There are 13 residues in the CDR3. Here the CDR3 DNA reads TGTGCCACCAGCGGATATCTGAACACTGAAGCTTTCTTT. Its protein product is CATSGYLNTEAFF.

This clonotype was counted many times. This chain joins TRBV6-5 and TRBJ2-2, with D possibly matching TRBD2 (6 bases). The V and J ends lost 6 bases and 3 bases respectively, with 20 bases between them. Germline values: CDR1 MNHEY, CDR2 SVGAGI. The CDR3 has 17 residues. The CDR3: CASSRSPGLDYTGELFF. CDR3 bases: TGTGCCAGCAGCCGCTCACCGGGACTTGATTACACCGGGGAGCTGTTTTTT.

This clonotype was counted a few times. The chain employs TRBV28 and TRBJ2-4; 8 bases match TRBD2. CDR1 and CDR2 from the germline V gene are MDHEN and SYDVKM. The CDR3 loop spans 14 amino acids. J gave up 9 bases and V 3 bases, and 7 bases lay outside the gene matches. CDR3 bases: TGTGCCAGCAGTTTCCGGGGGGGGGCGAGCATTCAGTACTTC. Its translation is CASSFRGGASIQYF. Combining the CDR3 with reference TRBV28 and TRBJ2-4 gives the whole variable domain DVKVTQSSRYLVKRTGEKVFLECVQDMDHENMFWYRQDPGLGLRLIYFSYDVKMKEKGDIPEGYSVSREKKERFSLILESASTNQTSMYLCASSFRGGASIQYFGAGTRLSVL.

This clonotype has a count of ten or more. The genes are TRBV5-1 and TRBJ2-2, with D hard to call. In germline, CDR1 is SGHRS, CDR2 YFSETQ. CDR3 length: 15 residues. Trimming removed 0 bases at V and 0 bases at J, with 6 bases between. The chain's CDR3 is CASSLDSTNTGELFF. The DNA of the CDR3 is TGCGCCAGCAGCTTGGACAGTACGAACACCGGGGAGCTGTTTTTT.

This clonotype was recorded a few times. The J gene is TRBJ1-2, the V gene TRBV20-1, with D unclear. This CDR3 spans 12 amino acids. The germline gives CDR1 DFQATT, CDR2 SNEGSKA (reference sequence). With 5 bases removed from V and 0 bases from J, the gap between germline ends came to 7 bases. CDR3 amino acids: CSAHIANYGYTF. The CDR3 region has the DNA TGCAGTGCTCACATTGCTAACTATGGCTACACCTTC.